These 8 T cell receptor beta chains were all obtained from the same sample, sequenced in a study of long-term antiretroviral therapy in people with HIV. The libraries were made with immunoSEQ v3.0 at survey level. Method: immunoSEQ multiplex PCR; TCRdb's copy keeps in-frame clones and lacks some. The sample gives about 25,000 clones, 65% to 80% of which show up once; more than 4% is in the top ten. Sequenced material: unsorted PBMCs, taken 0.5 years after starting antiretroviral therapy. These receptors were collected from a woman between 35 and 50 years old with HIV.

V usage is TRBV6-1 and J usage is TRBJ2-5; D ambiguous. Germline CDR1 is MNHNS and CDR2 is SASEGT. V was clipped by 2 bases and J by 3 bases, with 10 bases between them. CDR3 size: 14 residues. The CDR3 sequence: CASSEIGLKETQYF. The CDR3 DNA reads as TGTGCCAGCAGTGAAATAGGTTTAAAAGAGACCCAGTACTTC.

Of note for this clone: Sequence at one end of the junction differs from germline and may be a read error. CDR3: CASSLGHPLF. The CDR3 DNA follows: TGCGCCAGCAGCTTGGGTCACCCCTTATTT. The chain recombines TRBV5-1 with TRBJ2-3; D is unresolved. The germline V gene has CDR1 SGHRS and CDR2 YFSETQ. CDR3 size: 10 residues. Variable domain in full (rest from reference TRBV5-1 and TRBJ2-3): KAGVTQTPRYLIKTRGQQVTLSCSPISGHRSVSWYQQTPGQGLQFLFEYFSETQRNKGNFPGRFSGRQFSNSRSEMNVSTLELGDSALYLCASSLGHPLFGPGTRLTVL.

CDR3 sequence: CASSADRSRGANVLTF. In nucleotides, the CDR3 is TGTGCCAGCAGCGCGGACAGAAGCCGTGGGGCCAACGTCCTGACTTTC. The chain is built from TRBV2 and TRBJ2-6, with D maybe TRBD1 (6 bases). V gave up 6 bases and J gave up 3 bases, with 15 bases separating them. Germline values: CDR1 SNHLY, CDR2 FYNNEI. CDR3 length: 16 residues.

This chain links TRBV28 with TRBJ2-1, with D tentatively TRBD2 (6 bases). V was pared by 5 bases and J by 5 bases, with 16 bases between. The CDR3 has 15 amino acids. Germline lookup yields CDR1 MDHEN and CDR2 SYDVKM. The CDR3 sequence: CASSGADSGHNEQFF. As DNA, the CDR3 is TGTGCCAGCAGTGGTGCGGATAGCGGACACAATGAGCAGTTCTTC.

The chain carries TRBV19 and TRBJ2-2, with D tentatively TRBD1 (5 bases). Trimming took 3 bases from V and 1 from J, leaving 12 bases between them. Germline V gene sequence: CDR1 LNHDA, CDR2 SQIVND (reference sequence). CDR3 length: 16 residues. The CDR3 here is CASSIRPGLNTGELFF. The DNA of the CDR3 is TGTGCCAGTAGTATTAGGCCAGGGTTGAACACCGGGGAGCTGTTTTTT.

Only one count was recorded for this clone. This sequence joins TRBV28 and TRBJ2-6; D gene uncertain. Germline CDR1 is MDHEN and CDR2 is SYDVKM. This CDR3 spans 15 amino acids. The germline V and J ends were trimmed by 3 bases and 0 bases, with 6 bases remaining between them. The CDR3 DNA is TGTGCCAGCAGTTTGAAGACCTCTGGGGCCAACGTCCTGACTTTC. It is translated as CASSLKTSGANVLTF.

The chain combines TRBV6-5 with TRBJ2-2; 8 bases map to TRBD2. Germline V gene data show CDR1 as MNHEY and CDR2 as SVGAGI. The CDR3 is made up of 15 amino acids. Trimming removed 2 bases from V and 1 base from J; junction bases left unmatched: 0. The CDR3 here is CASSYAGGNTGELFF. The CDR3 DNA follows: TGTGCCAGCAGTTACGCGGGGGGGAACACCGGGGAGCTGTTTTTT.

The V call is TRBV7-8, the J call TRBJ2-2, with TRBD2 matching 14 bases. The trim removed 6 bases at V and 0 bases at J, leaving 6 bases unmatched. There are 18 residues in the CDR3. CDR1 SGHVS and CDR2 FQNEAQ come from the germline V gene. The CDR3 sequence is CASRPGLAGGSNTGELFF. The CDR3 nucleotides are TGTGCCAGCAGACCCGGACTAGCGGGGGGATCGAACACCGGGGAGCTGTTTTTT. The full variable domain, rest sourced from reference TRBV7-8 and TRBJ2-2, is GAGVSQSPRYKVAKRGQDVALRCDPISGHVSLFWYQQALGQGPEFLTYFQNEAQLDKSGLPSDRFFAERPEGSVSTLKIQRTQQEDSAVYLCASRPGLAGGSNTGELFFGEGSRLTVL.